These 17 T cell receptor beta chains originate from one sample sequenced in a study of blood T cell repertoires in COVID-19. Clones were read by immunoSEQ multiplex PCR, and TCRdb kept only the in-frame ones, dropping some. The repertoire holds 100,000 to 150,000 clones, approximately 89% seen once, with approximately 3.3% in the top ten. The sequencing sample was made of peripheral blood. The receptors originated from a woman aged 55-75 years with acute or convalescent COVID-19.

The V gene is TRBV20-1, the J gene TRBJ1-6; tentatively, D is TRBD1 (6 bases). The CDR3 totals 13 residues. In germline, CDR1 is DFQATT, CDR2 SNEGSKA (reference sequence). V lost 3 bases and J lost 7, with 10 bases in between. CDR3 amino acids: CSASQGWNSPLHF. CDR3 DNA sequence: TGCAGTGCTAGTCAGGGGTGGAATTCACCCCTCCACTTT.

The rearrangement joins TRBV29-1 to TRBJ2-5; 8 nucleotides line up with TRBD2. Germline CDR1 is SQVTM and CDR2 is ANQGSEA. The CDR3 is 13 amino acids. V was clipped by 4 bases and J by 4 bases; unmatched bases: 5. CDR3 region: CSVARLAGETQYF. For the CDR3, the DNA is TGCAGCGTTGCCCGGCTAGCGGGAGAGACCCAGTACTTC.

V gene TRBV4-2 combines with J gene TRBJ2-3, with D unclear. CDR1 is LGHNA and CDR2 is YNFKEQ in the germline V gene. The CDR3 consists of 15 residues. V lost 0 bases to trimming and J lost 9 bases, with 16 bases between them. CDR3 residues: CASSQDSTIGKTQYF. The CDR3 DNA reads TGTGCCAGCAGCCAAGATAGCACGATAGGAAAAACGCAGTATTTT.

The V gene is TRBV3-1 (or the pseudogene TRBV3-2), the J gene TRBJ1-5, with D perhaps TRBD1 (6 bases). CDR1 LGHDT and CDR2 YNNKEL come from the germline V gene (reference sequence). This CDR3 contains 15 residues. Trimming left V 0 bases short and J 3 bases short, with 9 bases between. The CDR3 nucleotides read TGTGCCAGCAGCCAAGAGGGGGCCTTCAATCAGCCCCAGCATTTT. Translation: CASSQEGAFNQPQHF.

This clone was counted between two and nine times. The gene calls are TRBV5-1 and TRBJ1-2; D is possibly TRBD1 (5 bases). The germline V and J ends were trimmed by 0 bases and 5 bases, with 14 bases remaining between them. The CDR3 spans 15 residues. The germline V gene encodes CDR1 SGHRS and CDR2 YFSETQ. For the CDR3, the DNA is TGCGCCAGCAGCTTGGCAGGGTCCGGAGCGTATGGCTACACCTTC. Encoded protein: CASSLAGSGAYGYTF.

The chain employs TRBV7-9 and TRBJ1-2; TRBD1 matches at 11 bases. Germline V CDR1 and CDR2: SEHNR, FQNEAQ (reference sequence). The CDR3 has 14 amino acids. V was pared by 8 bases and J by 7 bases, with 9 bases of the junction left unmatched. The CDR3 here is CASETGQGAFGYTF. The CDR3 bases are TGTGCCAGCGAAACCGGACAGGGGGCGTTTGGCTACACCTTC.

This chain connects TRBV4-1 to TRBJ2-4, with TRBD2 matching over 10 bases. V dropped 4 bases and J dropped 9; count of bases not matched to a gene: 12. From germline, CDR1 is MGHRA and CDR2 YSYEKL. This CDR3 is built from 16 residues. The CDR3 here is CASSRSGTSDGGIQYF. CDR3 nucleotides: TGCGCCAGCAGCCGCTCCGGGACTAGCGATGGAGGCATTCAGTACTTC.

The V gene is TRBV6-5, the J gene TRBJ2-2; 7 positions match TRBD1. CDR1 and CDR2 (germline): MNHEY, SVGAGI. J lost 6 bases, V lost 2 bases, and 6 bases had no gene match. CDR3 length: 15 amino acids. The CDR3 reads CASSYGTVGAGELFF. The CDR3 DNA follows: TGTGCCAGCAGTTACGGGACAGTTGGGGCCGGGGAGCTGTTTTTT.

The chain recombines TRBV11-3 with TRBJ2-7; TRBD2 agrees at 10 bases. V shed 1 base, J shed 9 bases, and the junction held 3 bases outside the gene matches. The CDR3 sequence is 13 residues long. Looked up from germline, CDR1 is SGHNT and CDR2 is YENEEA. The CDR3 spells CASSLGLAGAQYV. DNA for the CDR3: TGTGCCAGCAGCTTAGGGCTAGCGGGGGCGCAGTACGTC.

This clone was picked up one time. J is TRBJ2-1 and V is TRBV6-5; D perhaps matches TRBD1 (7 bases). Trimming removed 4 bases from V and 4 bases from J, with 17 bases in between. Per the germline V gene, CDR1 is MNHEY and CDR2 is SVGAGI. The CDR3 has 16 amino acids. In DNA form, the CDR3 reads TGTGCCAGCAGTTCCCGGGCCAGGGGGGCTTACAATGAGCAGTTCTTC. Translated, it gives CASSSRARGAYNEQFF.

J is TRBJ2-1 and V is TRBV19; 10 bases agree with TRBD1. The CDR3 runs 16 residues. The V gene end was trimmed by 5 bases and the J gene end by 12 bases; junction bases not matched to a gene: 16. CDR1 and CDR2 from the germline V gene are LNHDA and SQIVND (reference sequence). For the CDR3, the DNA is TGTGCCAGTAGTCCCCTCCCGGGACAGGGGCGTCAAGGGCAGTTCTTC. Its protein is CASSPLPGQGRQGQFF.

This chain uses TRBV14 with TRBJ2-7; the match to TRBD1 covers 9 bases. Per the germline V gene, CDR1 is SGHDN and CDR2 is FVKESK. Trimming took 4 bases from V and 2 from J; bases not matched to a gene: 6. The CDR3 runs 15 residues. This chain's CDR3 is CASSRPGQGAYEQYF. CDR3 coding DNA: TGTGCCAGCAGCCGGCCGGGACAGGGTGCCTACGAGCAGTACTTC.

The genes are TRBV19 and TRBJ1-2; 8 positions agree with TRBD1. Germline V gene lookup returns CDR1 LNHDA and CDR2 SQIVND (reference sequence). V was clipped by 2 bases and J by 5 bases; unmatched bases: 7. This CDR3 has 15 amino acids. CDR3 nucleotides: TGTGCCAGTAGTATAAAGACAGGGGAAAAGTATGGCTACACCTTC. This translates into CASSIKTGEKYGYTF.

The gene calls are TRBV28 and TRBJ1-6, with a tentative D call TRBD1 (5 bases). CDR3 length: 13 amino acids. V was clipped by 8 bases and J by 9 bases, with 14 bases between them. Looked up from germline, CDR1 is MDHEN and CDR2 is SYDVKM. Here the CDR3 reads CASVGQGFSPLHF. The DNA for the CDR3 is TGTGCCAGCGTAGGGCAGGGATTTTCACCCCTCCACTTT. Drawing the rest from reference TRBV28 and TRBJ1-6, the complete variable domain is DVKVTQSSRYLVKRTGEKVFLECVQDMDHENMFWYRQDPGLGLRLIYFSYDVKMKEKGDIPEGYSVSREKKERFSLILESASTNQTSMYLCASVGQGFSPLHFGNGTRLTVT.

The chain joins TRBV28 to TRBJ2-7; TRBD2 matches 14 bases. After removal of 5 bases from V and 7 bases from J, the junction contained 19 bases not matched to a gene. The CDR3 contains 19 residues. Germline assignment: CDR1 MDHEN and CDR2 SYDVKM. CDR3 region: CASSTRGTSGSAFSREQYF. In DNA, the CDR3 is TGTGCCAGCAGTACCCGGGGGACTAGCGGGAGCGCTTTTTCTCGGGAGCAGTACTTC.

This chain uses TRBV3-1 (or the pseudogene TRBV3-2) with TRBJ2-2, with a possible D match to TRBD2 (6 bases). The CDR3 totals 15 residues. Germline V gene lookup returns CDR1 LGHDT and CDR2 YNNKEL (reference sequence). V dropped 6 bases and J dropped 0 bases, with 11 bases sitting between them. In nucleotides, the CDR3 is TGTGCCAGCAGGGAGACTAGTGCGAACACCGGGGAGCTGTTTTTT. Translated: CASRETSANTGELFF.

The V and J genes are TRBV7-2 and TRBJ2-3; 10 bases fit TRBD2. CDR1 is SGHTA, CDR2 FQGNSA, per germline. The CDR3 has 16 amino acids. Trimming at V came to 3 bases and at J to 3 bases, leaving 6 bases not matched to a gene. CDR3 bases: TGTGCCAGCAGCTTGGCCGGGACTAGCGTGACAGATACGCAGTATTTT. Translated, it gives CASSLAGTSVTDTQYF.